This T cell receptor beta chain was recovered during a study of T cells after yellow fever vaccination. V was cut by 1 base and J by 0 bases, with 3 bases left in between. The CDR3 length is 14 residues. Germline V lookup: CDR1 MGHRA, CDR2 YSYEKL. There are many counts of this clonotype. Antigen: not known. The study, taken as a whole, reports: Post-booster repertoires again held most primary-vaccination clones (just under 97% CD4, roughly 89% CD8).

TCRdb reprocessed the 5' RACE reads via MiXCR and lists one record per CDR3 protein. The sample has about 30,000 distinct CDR3 sequences; less than 5.5% are singletons. Material: CD8+ T cells sorted from PBMCs, obtained 10 days after the yellow fever booster vaccination. This sequence was found in a man aged 25-45 years who received the YFV17D yellow fever vaccine. The gene calls are TRBV4-1 and TRBJ1-4, with D hard to call. The CDR3: CASSQVATNEKLFF. CDR3 DNA sequence: TGCGCCAGCAGCCAAGTTGCAACTAATGAAAAACTGTTTTTT.